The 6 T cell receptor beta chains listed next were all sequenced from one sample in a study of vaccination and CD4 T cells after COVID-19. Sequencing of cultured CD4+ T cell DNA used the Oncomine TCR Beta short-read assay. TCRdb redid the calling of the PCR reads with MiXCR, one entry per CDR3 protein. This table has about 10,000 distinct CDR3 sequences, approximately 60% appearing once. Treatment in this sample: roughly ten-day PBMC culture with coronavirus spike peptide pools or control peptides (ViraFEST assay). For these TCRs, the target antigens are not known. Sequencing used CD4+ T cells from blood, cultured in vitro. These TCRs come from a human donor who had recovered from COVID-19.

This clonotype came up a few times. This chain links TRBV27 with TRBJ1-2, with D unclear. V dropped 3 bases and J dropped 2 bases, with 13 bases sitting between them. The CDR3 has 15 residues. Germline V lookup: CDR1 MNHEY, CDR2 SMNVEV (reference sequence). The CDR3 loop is CASSFQADLNYGYTF. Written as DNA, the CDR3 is TGTGCCAGCAGTTTCCAGGCCGACCTGAACTATGGCTACACCTTC.

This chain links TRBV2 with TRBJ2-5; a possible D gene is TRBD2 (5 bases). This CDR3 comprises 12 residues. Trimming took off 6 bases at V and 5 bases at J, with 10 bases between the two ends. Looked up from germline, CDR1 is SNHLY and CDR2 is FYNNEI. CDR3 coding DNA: TGTGCCAGCAGGGACTTTCAGGAGACCCAGTACTTC. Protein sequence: CASRDFQETQYF.

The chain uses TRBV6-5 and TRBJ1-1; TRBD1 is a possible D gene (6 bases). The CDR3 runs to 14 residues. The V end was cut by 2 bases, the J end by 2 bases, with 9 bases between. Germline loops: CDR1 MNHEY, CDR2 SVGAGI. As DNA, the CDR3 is TGTGCCAGCAGTTACGGACAGCGAAACACTGAAGCTTTCTTT. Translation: CASSYGQRNTEAFF.

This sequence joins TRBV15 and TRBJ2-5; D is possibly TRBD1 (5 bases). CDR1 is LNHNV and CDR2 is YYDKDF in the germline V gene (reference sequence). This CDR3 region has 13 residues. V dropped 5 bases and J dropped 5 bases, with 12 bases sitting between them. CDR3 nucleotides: TGTGCCACCAGCCCAGGGCCTAAGGAGACCCAGTACTTC. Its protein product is CATSPGPKETQYF. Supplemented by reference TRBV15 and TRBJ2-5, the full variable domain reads DAMVIQNPRYQVTQFGKPVTLSCSQTLNHNVMYWYQQKSSQAPKLLFHYYDKDFNNEADTPDNFQSRRPNTSFCFLDIRSPGLGDTAMYLCATSPGPKETQYFGPGTRLLVL.

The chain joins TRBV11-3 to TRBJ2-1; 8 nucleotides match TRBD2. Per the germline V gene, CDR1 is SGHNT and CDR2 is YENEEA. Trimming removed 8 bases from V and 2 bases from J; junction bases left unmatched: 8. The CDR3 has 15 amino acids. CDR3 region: CASLRTGGAYNEQFF. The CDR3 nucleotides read TGTGCCAGCCTCAGGACGGGGGGGGCCTACAATGAGCAGTTCTTC.

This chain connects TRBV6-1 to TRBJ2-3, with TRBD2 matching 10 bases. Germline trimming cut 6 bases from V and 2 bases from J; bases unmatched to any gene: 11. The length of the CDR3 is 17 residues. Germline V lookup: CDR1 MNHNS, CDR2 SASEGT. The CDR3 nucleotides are TGTGCCAGCAGATTAAACGTACTAGCGGGGATCACAGATACGCAGTATTTT. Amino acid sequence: CASRLNVLAGITDTQYF.